The 20 T cell receptor beta chains below were found in one sample sequenced in a study of cytomegalovirus exposure and HLA in healthy donors. PCR used 60 Vbeta primers and 13 Jbeta primers. The table came from immunoSEQ multiplex PCR; TCRdb's copy has only in-frame clones and leaves some out. The data hold approximately 170,000 clones, with roughly four fifths observed a single time. Sequencing was performed on PBMCs. These receptors came from a man in his fifties in good health and CMV-seropositive.

This clone was counted a single time. In DNA form, the CDR3 reads TGTGCCAGCAGCTTTCGGAAGGGGGACAAGAACACCGGGGAGCTGTTTTTT. It codes for CASSFRKGDKNTGELFF. The rearrangement joins TRBV7-9 to TRBJ2-2; tentative D call: TRBD1 (6 bases). Germline assignment: CDR1 SEHNR and CDR2 FQNEAQ (reference sequence). The CDR3 loop spans 17 amino acids. Trimming took off 3 bases at V and 1 base at J, with 15 bases between the two ends.

In regard to this clone: A read error may account for a junction end that differs from germline. This chain links TRBV7-9 with TRBJ2-1, with 12 bases lining up with TRBD2. Germline assignment: CDR1 SEHNR and CDR2 FQNEAQ (reference sequence). This CDR3 has 16 residues. CDR3 loop: CSSSLPSGRVDNEQFF. CDR3 nucleotides: TGTTCCAGCAGCCTCCCTAGCGGGAGGGTAGACAATGAGCAGTTCTTC.

This clone occurred a few times. V is TRBV29-1 and J is TRBJ2-5; TRBD2 matches at 7 bases. Germline CDR1 and CDR2: SQVTM and ANQGSEA. Trimming at V came to 6 bases and at J to 3 bases, leaving 7 bases not matched to a gene. This CDR3 comprises 13 residues. The CDR3 nucleotides read TGCAGCGTCGATACCCGGGGGGAAGAGACCCAGTACTTC. As protein: CSVDTRGEETQYF. The variable domain in full, with the rest retrieved from reference TRBV29-1 and TRBJ2-5, is SAVISQKPSRDICQRGTSLTIQCQVDSQVTMMFWYRQQPGQSLTLIATANQGSEATYESGFVIDKFPISRPNLTFSTLTVSNMSPEDSSIYLCSVDTRGEETQYFGPGTRLLVL.

Here the CDR3 DNA reads TGTGCCAGCAGCGGACTAACTAGCGGGGGGGAAAAGCAGTTCTTC. Protein sequence: CASSGLTSGGEKQFF. The chain uses TRBV9 and TRBJ2-1; 13 bases line up with TRBD2. The CDR3 covers 15 residues. The junction had 8 bases not matched to a gene; V was cut back by 3 bases and J by 11 bases. Per the germline V gene, CDR1 is SGDLS and CDR2 is YYNGEE.

This rearrangement joins TRBV27 to TRBJ2-3; TRBD2 might be the D (5 bases). Germline V gene lookup returns CDR1 MNHEY and CDR2 SMNVEV (reference sequence). The CDR3 length is 16 residues. V was pared by 2 bases and J by 3 bases, with 15 bases between. The CDR3 loop is CASSLRLLRSTDTQYF. CDR3 coding DNA: TGTGCCAGCAGTTTAAGACTACTAAGATCGACAGATACGCAGTATTTT.

V gene TRBV5-4 combines with J gene TRBJ2-2; D might be TRBD1 (5 bases). The CDR3 covers 15 residues. Looked up from germline, CDR1 is SGHNT and CDR2 is YYREEE (reference sequence). Trimming stripped 1 base from V and 5 bases from J, with 12 bases between. Written as DNA, the CDR3 is TGTGCCAGCAGCTTGACAGGACGAAAGACCGGGGAGCTGTTTTTT. Protein product: CASSLTGRKTGELFF.

The chain carries TRBV9 and TRBJ2-1; maybe TRBD2 (5 bases). V was cut by 4 bases and J by 0 bases, with 14 bases left in between. The CDR3 has 16 amino acids. Germline loops: CDR1 SGDLS, CDR2 YYNGEE. CDR3 nucleotides: TGTGCCAGCAGCTCCTCGCAGCGGCGCTCCTACAATGAGCAGTTCTTC. It encodes CASSSSQRRSYNEQFF.

The chain employs TRBV23-1 and TRBJ1-1, with a weak D call TRBD1 (5 bases). TRBV23-1 is recorded as an ORF, its role being uncertain. This CDR3 region has 15 residues. V lost 0 bases, J lost 5 bases, and 13 bases lay in between. CDR3 in DNA: TGCGCCAGCAGTCAATCGGCCCGGGGGTGGACTGAAGCTTTCTTT. Its protein product is CASSQSARGWTEAFF.

The gene calls are TRBV7-2 and TRBJ1-1, with TRBD1 identical over 7 bases. Germline CDR1 reads SGHTA; CDR2 reads FQGNSA. V lost 5 bases to trimming and J lost 11 bases; unmatched junction nucleotides: 11. This CDR3 has 13 amino acids. The CDR3 sequence: CASSPREGARAFF. As DNA, the CDR3 is TGTGCCAGCAGCCCCCGCGAGGGGGCTAGGGCTTTCTTT.

CDR3 sequence: CASSGQGQVNEKLFF. CDR3 bases: TGTGCCAGCAGCGGACAGGGTCAAGTTAATGAAAAACTGTTTTTT. The gene calls are TRBV9 and TRBJ1-4, with 7 bases lining up with TRBD1. V lost 3 bases, J lost 4 bases, and 6 bases stayed unmatched. This CDR3 comprises 15 residues. The germline gives CDR1 SGDLS, CDR2 YYNGEE.

The rearrangement links TRBV27 to TRBJ1-1; D may be TRBD1 (5 bases). The germline CDR1 and CDR2 sequences are MNHEY and SMNVEV (reference sequence). CDR3 length: 17 residues. V was trimmed by 7 bases and J by 0 bases, leaving 21 bases between them. The CDR3 is CASNQLGHPELNTEAFF. In DNA, the CDR3 is TGTGCCAGCAACCAACTCGGACACCCCGAATTGAACACTGAAGCTTTCTTT.

V usage is TRBV2 and J usage is TRBJ1-3; possibly TRBD1 for D (5 bases). The CDR3 consists of 16 residues. V lost 5 bases to trimming and J lost 6 bases, with 20 bases between them. In germline, CDR1 is SNHLY, CDR2 FYNNEI. This CDR3 is CASSIQTALVENTIYF. CDR3 sequence (DNA): TGTGCCAGCAGTATTCAGACAGCCCTGGTGGAAAACACCATATATTTT.

This rearrangement joins TRBV6-5 to TRBJ1-1; possibly TRBD1 for D (5 bases). Germline loops: CDR1 MNHEY, CDR2 SVGAGI. V lost 4 bases and J lost 4, with 13 bases in between. This CDR3 has 14 residues. CDR3 sequence reads: CASSLGLMSTEAFF. CDR3 nucleotides: TGTGCCAGCAGTTTGGGGCTTATGAGCACTGAAGCTTTCTTT.

This chain uses TRBV7-8 with TRBJ2-2; 11 bases map to TRBD2. The length of the CDR3 is 16 residues. Unmatched junction bases numbered 6, after V lost 5 bases and J lost 4 bases. The germline V gene has CDR1 SGHVS and CDR2 FQNEAQ. CDR3 protein: CASSRTSGSVTGELFF. The CDR3 coding sequence is TGTGCCAGCAGCAGAACTAGCGGGAGTGTCACCGGGGAGCTGTTTTTT.

This chain links TRBV11-2 with TRBJ2-5; D is perhaps TRBD2 (6 bases). V lost 1 base to trimming and J lost 2 bases, with 11 bases between them. The CDR3 runs to 15 residues. Germline V gene lookup returns CDR1 SGHAT and CDR2 FQNNGV. The CDR3: CASSLAAGRQETQYF. The CDR3 DNA reads as TGTGCCAGCAGCTTAGCTGCAGGGAGGCAAGAGACCCAGTACTTC.

The chain couples TRBV27 to TRBJ2-2; 11 bases agree with TRBD2. V was clipped by 2 bases and J by 0 bases; unmatched bases: 8. Germline CDR1 MNHEY, CDR2 SMNVEV (reference sequence). The CDR3 sequence is 19 residues long. The CDR3 DNA is TGTGCCAGCAGTTTAGGGGAGACTAGCGGGGAGGCGAACACCGGGGAGCTGTTTTTT. This encodes CASSLGETSGEANTGELFF.

This rearrangement joins TRBV5-6 to TRBJ1-6; maybe TRBD1 (5 bases). Germline V CDR1 and CDR2: SGHDT, YYEEEE. Trimming removed 2 bases from V and 6 bases from J, with 15 bases in between. This CDR3 region has 16 residues. CDR3 protein: CASSFGGLWGNSPLHF. The CDR3 DNA sequence: TGTGCCAGCAGCTTCGGGGGGTTGTGGGGTAATTCACCCCTCCACTTT. Filled out from reference TRBV5-6 and TRBJ1-6, the complete variable domain reads DAGVTQSPTHLIKTRGQQVTLRCSPKSGHDTVSWYQQALGQGPQFIFQYYEEEERQRGNFPDRFSGHQFPNYSSELNVNALLLGDSALYLCASSFGGLWGNSPLHFGNGTRLTVT.

J is TRBJ2-3 and V is TRBV9; D is possibly TRBD2 (5 bases). This CDR3 is built from 15 residues. CDR1 SGDLS and CDR2 YYNGEE come from the germline V gene. V was shortened by 0 bases and J by 0 bases, with 8 bases between the two germline ends. The CDR3 nucleotides read TGTGCCAGCAGCGTAGCGGGGATTAGCACAGATACGCAGTATTTT. This codes for CASSVAGISTDTQYF.

The sample holds one count of this clone. This chain joins TRBV5-1 and TRBJ1-6, with D uncertain. The CDR3 has 13 residues. The germline V and J ends were trimmed by 7 bases and 0 bases, with 5 bases remaining between them. Germline-derived CDR1 and CDR2 are SGHRS and YFSETQ. The CDR3 spells CASGSSYNSPLHF. The CDR3, as DNA: TGCGCCAGCGGGAGCTCCTATAATTCACCCCTCCACTTT.

The V and J genes are TRBV4-2 and TRBJ1-2; D remains unclear. The CDR3 covers 15 residues. CDR1 LGHNA and CDR2 YNFKEQ come from the germline V gene. Trimming took 4 bases from V and 6 from J, leaving 18 bases between them. CDR3 residues: CASSPPGWADNGYTF. The DNA of the CDR3 is TGTGCCAGCAGCCCCCCCGGATGGGCAGACAATGGCTACACCTTC.